Here is one TCR beta chain with its context. Its antigen is undetermined. This specimen comes from a study of Ad26.COV2.S vaccination and SARS-CoV-2 variants. The CDR3 sequence is 16 residues long. Germline V gene sequence: CDR1 PRHDT, CDR2 FYEKMQ (reference sequence). The V end lost 1 base, the J end lost 4 bases, and 16 bases lay between the germline ends. Treatment defined: 15 to 20 received Ad26.COV2.S at low or high dose, single or two shots; about 5 received placebo; per-sample allocation not given. Repertoires come from day 63 after the first vaccine or placebo injection. General study findings and limits: Total T cell responses, in the TCR breadth and depth analyses, may have been underestimated.

Measured with immunoSEQ multiplex PCR; TCRdb has only the in-frame clones, and not every one. The sample has approximately 410,000 clones; 92% are singletons. V gene TRBV13 combines with J gene TRBJ2-5; D possibly corresponds to TRBD1 (5 bases). The receptor's source is a person between 18 and 59 years old who received the Ad26.COV2.S COVID-19 vaccine or a placebo. This sample comprised peripheral blood, obtained in a trial of Ad26.COV2.S vaccine versus placebo. The CDR3 sequence is CASSLEGALGRETQYF. In nucleotides, the CDR3 is TGTGCCAGCAGCTTAGAAGGGGCCCTGGGCAGAGAGACCCAGTACTTC. Full variable domain (outside the CDR3, taken from reference TRBV13 and TRBJ2-5): AAGVIQSPRHLIKEKRETATLKCYPIPRHDTVYWYQQGPGQDPQFLISFYEKMQSDKGSIPDRFSAQQFSDYHSELNMSSLELGDSALYFCASSLEGALGRETQYFGPGTRLLVL.